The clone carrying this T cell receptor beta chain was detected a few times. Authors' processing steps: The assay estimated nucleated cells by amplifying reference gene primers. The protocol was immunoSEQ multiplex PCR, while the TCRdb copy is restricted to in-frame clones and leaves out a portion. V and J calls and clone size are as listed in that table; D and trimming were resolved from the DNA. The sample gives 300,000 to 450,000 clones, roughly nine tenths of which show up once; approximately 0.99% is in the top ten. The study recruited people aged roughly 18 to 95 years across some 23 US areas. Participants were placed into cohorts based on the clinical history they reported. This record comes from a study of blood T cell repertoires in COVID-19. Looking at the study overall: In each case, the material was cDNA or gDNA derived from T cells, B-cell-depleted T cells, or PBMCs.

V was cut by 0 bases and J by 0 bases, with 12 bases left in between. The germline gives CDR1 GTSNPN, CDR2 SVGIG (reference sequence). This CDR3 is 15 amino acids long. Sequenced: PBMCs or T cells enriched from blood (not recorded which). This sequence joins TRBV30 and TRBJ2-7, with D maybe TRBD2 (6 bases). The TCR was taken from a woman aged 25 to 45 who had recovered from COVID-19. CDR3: CAWSVLPGDSYEQYF. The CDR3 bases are TGTGCCTGGAGTGTATTACCGGGGGACTCCTACGAGCAGTACTTC. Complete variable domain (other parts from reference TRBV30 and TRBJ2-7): SQTIHQWPATLVQPVGSPLSLECTVEGTSNPNLYWYRQAAGRGLQLLFYSVGIGQISSEVPQNLSASRPQDRQFILSSKKLLLSDSGFYLCAWSVLPGDSYEQYFGPGTRLTVT.